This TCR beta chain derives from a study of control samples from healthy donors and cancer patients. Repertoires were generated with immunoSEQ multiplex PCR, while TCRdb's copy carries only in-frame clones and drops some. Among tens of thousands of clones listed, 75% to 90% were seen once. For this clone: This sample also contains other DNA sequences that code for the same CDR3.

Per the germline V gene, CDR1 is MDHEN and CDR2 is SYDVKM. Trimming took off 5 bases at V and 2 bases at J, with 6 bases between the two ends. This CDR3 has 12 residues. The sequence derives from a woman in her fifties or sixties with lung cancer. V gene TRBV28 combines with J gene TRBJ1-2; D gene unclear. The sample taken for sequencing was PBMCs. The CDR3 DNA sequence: TGTGCCAGCAGTCTGGACAACTATGGCTACACCTTC. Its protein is CASSLDNYGYTF.